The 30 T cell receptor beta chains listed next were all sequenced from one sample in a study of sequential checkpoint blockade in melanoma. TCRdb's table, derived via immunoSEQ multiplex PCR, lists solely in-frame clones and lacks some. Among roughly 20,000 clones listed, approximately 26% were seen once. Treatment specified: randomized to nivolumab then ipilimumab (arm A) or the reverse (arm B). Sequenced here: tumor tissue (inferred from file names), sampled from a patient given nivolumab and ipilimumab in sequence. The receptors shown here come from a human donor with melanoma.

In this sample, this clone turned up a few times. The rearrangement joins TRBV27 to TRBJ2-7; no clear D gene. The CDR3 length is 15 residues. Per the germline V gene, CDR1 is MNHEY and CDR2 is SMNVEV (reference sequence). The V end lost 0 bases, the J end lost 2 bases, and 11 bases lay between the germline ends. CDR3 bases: TGTGCCAGCAGTTTATCCTCGGGCTCAACCTACGAGCAGTACTTC. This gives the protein CASSLSSGSTYEQYF.

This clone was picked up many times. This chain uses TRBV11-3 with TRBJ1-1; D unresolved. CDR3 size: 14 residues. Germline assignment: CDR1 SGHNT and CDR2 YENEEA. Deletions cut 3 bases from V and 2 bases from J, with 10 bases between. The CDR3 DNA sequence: TGTGCCAGCAGCTTCCGGGGTCTCAACACTGAAGCTTTCTTT. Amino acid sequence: CASSFRGLNTEAFF.

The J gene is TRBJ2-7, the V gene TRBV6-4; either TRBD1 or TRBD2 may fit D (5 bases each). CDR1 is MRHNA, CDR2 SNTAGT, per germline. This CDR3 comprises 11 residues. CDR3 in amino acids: CPGTSSYEQYF. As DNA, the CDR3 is TGTCCCGGGACGTCATCCTACGAGCAGTACTTC.

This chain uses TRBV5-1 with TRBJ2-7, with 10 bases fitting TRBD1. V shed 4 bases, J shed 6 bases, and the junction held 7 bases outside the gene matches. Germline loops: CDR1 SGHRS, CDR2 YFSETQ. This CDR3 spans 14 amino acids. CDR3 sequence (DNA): TGCGCCAGCAGCGTGACAGGGGGCATAACCGAGCAGTACTTC. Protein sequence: CASSVTGGITEQYF.

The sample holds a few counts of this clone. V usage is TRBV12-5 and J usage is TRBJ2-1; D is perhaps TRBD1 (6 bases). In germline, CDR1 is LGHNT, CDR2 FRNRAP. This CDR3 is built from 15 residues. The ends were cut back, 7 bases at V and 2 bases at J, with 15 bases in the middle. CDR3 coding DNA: TGTGCTAGTGCCGACACCCGGACAGCCTACAATGAGCAGTTCTTC. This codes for CASADTRTAYNEQFF.

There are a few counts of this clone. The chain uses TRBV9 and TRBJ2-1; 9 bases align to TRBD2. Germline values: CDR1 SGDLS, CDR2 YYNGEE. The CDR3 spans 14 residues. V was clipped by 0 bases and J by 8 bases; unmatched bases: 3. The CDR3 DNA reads TGTGCCAGCAGCGTAGGGACTAGCGTTGATGAGCAGTTCTTC. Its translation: CASSVGTSVDEQFF.

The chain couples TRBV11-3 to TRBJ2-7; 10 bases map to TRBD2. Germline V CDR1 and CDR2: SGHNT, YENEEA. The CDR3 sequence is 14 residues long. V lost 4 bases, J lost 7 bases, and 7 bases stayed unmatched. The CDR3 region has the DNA TGTGCCAGCAGCTCGCCGGGACTAGCGAGAGAGCAGTACTTC. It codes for CASSSPGLAREQYF. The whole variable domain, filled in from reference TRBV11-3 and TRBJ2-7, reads EAGVVQSPRYKIIEKKQPVAFWCNPISGHNTLYWYLQNLGQGPELLIRYENEEAVDDSQLPKDRFSAERLKGVDSTLKIQPAELGDSAVYLCASSSPGLAREQYFGPGTRLTVT.

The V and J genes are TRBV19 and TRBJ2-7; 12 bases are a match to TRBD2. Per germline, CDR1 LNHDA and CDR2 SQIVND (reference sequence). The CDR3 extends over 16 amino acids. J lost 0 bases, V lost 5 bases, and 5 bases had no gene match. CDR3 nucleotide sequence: TGTGCCAGTAGTGACCCTAGCGGGGGGGCCTCCTACGAGCAGTACTTC. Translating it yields CASSDPSGGASYEQYF.

The CDR3 loop reads CASSLEAGGLQPQHF. DNA of the CDR3: TGCGCCAGCAGCTTGGAGGCAGGGGGTCTTCAGCCCCAGCATTTT. The V gene is TRBV5-1, the J gene TRBJ1-5; TRBD1 agrees at 7 bases. J lost 6 bases, V lost 0 bases, and 6 bases had no gene match. This CDR3 region has 15 residues. CDR1 and CDR2 (germline): SGHRS, YFSETQ.

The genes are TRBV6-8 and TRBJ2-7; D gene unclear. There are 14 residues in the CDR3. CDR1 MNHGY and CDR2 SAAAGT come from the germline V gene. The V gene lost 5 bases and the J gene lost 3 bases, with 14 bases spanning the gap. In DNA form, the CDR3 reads TGTGCCAGCAGTATCCGGCAGAACCACTACGAGCAGTACTTC. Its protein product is CASSIRQNHYEQYF.

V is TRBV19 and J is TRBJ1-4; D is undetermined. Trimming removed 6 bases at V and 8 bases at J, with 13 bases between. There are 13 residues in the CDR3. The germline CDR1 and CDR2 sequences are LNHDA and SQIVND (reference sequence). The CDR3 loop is CASSPGWKEKLFF. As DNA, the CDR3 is TGTGCCAGTAGCCCCGGCTGGAAGGAAAAACTGTTTTTT.

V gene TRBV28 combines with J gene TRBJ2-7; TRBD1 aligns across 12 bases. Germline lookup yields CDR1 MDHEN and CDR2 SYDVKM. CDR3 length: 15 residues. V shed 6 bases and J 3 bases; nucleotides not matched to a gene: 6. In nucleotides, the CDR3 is TGTGCCAGCAGGGAAGGGACAGGGGGCCTCTACGAGCAGTACTTC. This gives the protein CASREGTGGLYEQYF.

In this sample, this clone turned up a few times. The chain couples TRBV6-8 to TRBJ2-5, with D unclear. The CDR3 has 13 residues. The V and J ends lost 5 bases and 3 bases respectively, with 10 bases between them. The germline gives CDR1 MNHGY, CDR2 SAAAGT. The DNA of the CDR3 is TGTGCCAGCAGTCGGAGTAGAGAAGAGACCCAGTACTTC. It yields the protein CASSRSREETQYF.

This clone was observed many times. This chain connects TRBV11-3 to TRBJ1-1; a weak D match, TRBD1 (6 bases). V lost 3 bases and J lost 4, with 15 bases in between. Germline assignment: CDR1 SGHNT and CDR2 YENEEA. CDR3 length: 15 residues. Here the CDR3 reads CASSLEGQRGTEAFF. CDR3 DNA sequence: TGTGCCAGCAGCTTGGAAGGACAGCGGGGCACTGAAGCTTTCTTT.

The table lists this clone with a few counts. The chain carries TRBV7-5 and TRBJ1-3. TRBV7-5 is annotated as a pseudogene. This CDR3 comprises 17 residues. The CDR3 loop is CASSLYGREFSGNTIYF. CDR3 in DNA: TGTGCCAGCAGCTTGTATGGCAGGGAGTTCTCTGGAAACACCATATATTTT.

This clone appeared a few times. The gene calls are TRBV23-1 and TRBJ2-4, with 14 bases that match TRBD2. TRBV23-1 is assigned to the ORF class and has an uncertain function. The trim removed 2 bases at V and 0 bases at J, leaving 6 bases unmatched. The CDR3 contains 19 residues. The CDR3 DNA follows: TGCGCCAGCAGTCAACGGACTAGCGGGAGGTTGGTAGCCAAAAACATTCAGTACTTC. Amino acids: CASSQRTSGRLVAKNIQYF.

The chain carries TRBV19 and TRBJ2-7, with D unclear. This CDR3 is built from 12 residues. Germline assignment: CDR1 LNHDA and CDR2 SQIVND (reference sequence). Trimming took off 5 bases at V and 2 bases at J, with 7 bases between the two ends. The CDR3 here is CASSATTYEQYF. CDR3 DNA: TGTGCCAGTAGTGCCACTACCTACGAGCAGTACTTC.

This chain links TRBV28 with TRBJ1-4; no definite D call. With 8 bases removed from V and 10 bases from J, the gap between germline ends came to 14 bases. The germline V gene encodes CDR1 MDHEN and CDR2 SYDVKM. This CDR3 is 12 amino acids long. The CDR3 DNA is TGTGCCAGCCAAGTTACAGTGGGAAAACTGTTTTTT. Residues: CASQVTVGKLFF.

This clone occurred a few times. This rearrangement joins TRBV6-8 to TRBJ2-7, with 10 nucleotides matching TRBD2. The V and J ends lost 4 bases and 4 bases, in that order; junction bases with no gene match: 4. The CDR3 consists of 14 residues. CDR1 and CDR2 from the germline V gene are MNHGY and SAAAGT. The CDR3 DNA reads TGTGCCAGCAGTTTTAGCGGGGGGCGATACGAGCAGTACTTC. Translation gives CASSFSGGRYEQYF.

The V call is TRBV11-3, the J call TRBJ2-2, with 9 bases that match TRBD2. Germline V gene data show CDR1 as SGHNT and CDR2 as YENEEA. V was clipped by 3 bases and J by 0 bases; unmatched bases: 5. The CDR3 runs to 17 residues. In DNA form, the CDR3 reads TGTGCCAGCAGCTTGGGACTAGCAGCCGCGAACACCGGGGAGCTGTTTTTT. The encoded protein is CASSLGLAAANTGELFF.

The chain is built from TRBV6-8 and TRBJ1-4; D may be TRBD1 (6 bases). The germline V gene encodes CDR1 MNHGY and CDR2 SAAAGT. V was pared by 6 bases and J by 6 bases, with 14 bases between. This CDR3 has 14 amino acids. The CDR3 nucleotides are TGTGCCAGCAGCCCCATAACAGGGTATGAAAAACTGTTTTTT. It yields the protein CASSPITGYEKLFF.

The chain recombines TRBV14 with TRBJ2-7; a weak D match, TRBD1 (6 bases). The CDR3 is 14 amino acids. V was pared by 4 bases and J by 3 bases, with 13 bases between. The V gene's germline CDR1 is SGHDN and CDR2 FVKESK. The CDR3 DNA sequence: TGTGCCAGCAGCCGAAACCTGGACAGCTACGAGCAGTACTTC. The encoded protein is CASSRNLDSYEQYF.

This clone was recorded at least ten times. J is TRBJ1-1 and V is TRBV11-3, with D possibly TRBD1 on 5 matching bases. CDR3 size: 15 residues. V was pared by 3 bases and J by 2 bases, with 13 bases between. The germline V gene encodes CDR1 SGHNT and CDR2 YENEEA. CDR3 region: CASSLGQAANTEAFF. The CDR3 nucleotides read TGTGCCAGCAGCTTGGGGCAGGCCGCTAACACTGAAGCTTTCTTT.

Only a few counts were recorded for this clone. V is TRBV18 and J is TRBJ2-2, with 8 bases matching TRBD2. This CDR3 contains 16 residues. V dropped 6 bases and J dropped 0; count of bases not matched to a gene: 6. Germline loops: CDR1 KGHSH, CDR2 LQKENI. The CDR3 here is CASSSRAGANTGELFF. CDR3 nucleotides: TGTGCCAGCTCCTCCAGAGCGGGAGCGAACACCGGGGAGCTGTTTTTT.

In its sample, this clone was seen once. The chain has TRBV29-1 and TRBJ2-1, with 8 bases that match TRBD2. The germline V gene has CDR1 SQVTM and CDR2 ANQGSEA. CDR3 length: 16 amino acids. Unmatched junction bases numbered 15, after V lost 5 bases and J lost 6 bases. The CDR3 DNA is TGCAGCGTTCGGACTAGCTCAACAGTTTCTTTCAATGAGCAGTTCTTC. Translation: CSVRTSSTVSFNEQFF.

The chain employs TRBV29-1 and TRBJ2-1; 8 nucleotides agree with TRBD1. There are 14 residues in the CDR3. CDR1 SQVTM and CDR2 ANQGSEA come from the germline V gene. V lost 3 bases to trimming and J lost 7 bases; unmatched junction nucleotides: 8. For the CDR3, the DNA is TGCAGCGTTGAGATCCAGGGGGCGTGGAATGAGCAGTTCTTC. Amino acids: CSVEIQGAWNEQFF.

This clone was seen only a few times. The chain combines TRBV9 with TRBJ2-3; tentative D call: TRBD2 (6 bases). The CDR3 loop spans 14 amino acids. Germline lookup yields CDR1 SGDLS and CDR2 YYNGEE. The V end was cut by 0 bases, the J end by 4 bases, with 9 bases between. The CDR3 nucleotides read TGTGCCAGCAGCGTAGCCGGGAGCGCAGATACGCAGTATTTT. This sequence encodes CASSVAGSADTQYF.

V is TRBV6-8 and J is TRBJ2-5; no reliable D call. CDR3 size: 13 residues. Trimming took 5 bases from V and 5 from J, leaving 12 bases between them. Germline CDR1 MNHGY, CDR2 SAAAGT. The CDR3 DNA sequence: TGTGCCAGCAGTCCGGACCTTGGGGAGACCCAGTACTTC. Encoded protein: CASSPDLGETQYF.

CDR3 coding DNA: TGTGCCAGCAGCAGGTATTCAGCGGGAGTTCGCTACGAGCAGTACTTC. Protein sequence: CASSRYSAGVRYEQYF. The genes are TRBV7-6 and TRBJ2-7; TRBD2 matches at 8 bases. CDR3 length: 16 residues. The junction had 12 bases not matched to a gene; V was cut back by 5 bases and J by 3 bases. Germline CDR1 and CDR2: SGHVS and FNYEAQ.

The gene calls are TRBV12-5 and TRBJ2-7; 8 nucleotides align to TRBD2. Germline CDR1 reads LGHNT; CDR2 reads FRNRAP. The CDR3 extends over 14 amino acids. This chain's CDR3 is CASITSGPLYEQYF. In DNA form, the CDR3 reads TGTGCCAGCATCACTAGCGGTCCTCTCTACGAGCAGTACTTC.